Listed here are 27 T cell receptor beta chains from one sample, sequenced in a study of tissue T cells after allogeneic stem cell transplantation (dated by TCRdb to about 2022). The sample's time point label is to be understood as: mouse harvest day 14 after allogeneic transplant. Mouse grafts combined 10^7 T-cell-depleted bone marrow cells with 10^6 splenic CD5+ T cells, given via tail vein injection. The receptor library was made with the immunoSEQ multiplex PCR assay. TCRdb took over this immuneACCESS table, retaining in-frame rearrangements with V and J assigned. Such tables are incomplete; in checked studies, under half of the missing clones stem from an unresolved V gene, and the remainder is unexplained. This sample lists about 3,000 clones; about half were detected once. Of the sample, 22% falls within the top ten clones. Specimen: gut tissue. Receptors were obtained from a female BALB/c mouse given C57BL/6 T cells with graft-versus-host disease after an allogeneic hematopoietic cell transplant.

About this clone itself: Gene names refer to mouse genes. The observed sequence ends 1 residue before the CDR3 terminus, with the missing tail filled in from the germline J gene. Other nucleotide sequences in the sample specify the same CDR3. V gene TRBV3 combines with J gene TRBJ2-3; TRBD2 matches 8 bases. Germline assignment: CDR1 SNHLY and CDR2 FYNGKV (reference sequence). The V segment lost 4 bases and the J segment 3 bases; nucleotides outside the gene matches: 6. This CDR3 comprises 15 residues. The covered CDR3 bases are TGTGCCAGCAGCTCCTCCGGGACTGGCGCAGAAACGCTGTAT. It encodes CASSSSGTGAETLY. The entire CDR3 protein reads CASSSSGTGAETLYF.

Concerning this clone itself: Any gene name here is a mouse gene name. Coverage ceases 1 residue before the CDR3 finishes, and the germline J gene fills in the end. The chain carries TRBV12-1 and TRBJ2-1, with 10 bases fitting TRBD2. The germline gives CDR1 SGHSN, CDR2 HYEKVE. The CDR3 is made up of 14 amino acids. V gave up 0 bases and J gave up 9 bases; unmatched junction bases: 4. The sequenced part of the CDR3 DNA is TGTGCCAGCTCTCTCTCTGGGGGGGCGCATGAGCAGTTC. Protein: CASSLSGGAHEQF. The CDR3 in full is CASSLSGGAHEQFF.

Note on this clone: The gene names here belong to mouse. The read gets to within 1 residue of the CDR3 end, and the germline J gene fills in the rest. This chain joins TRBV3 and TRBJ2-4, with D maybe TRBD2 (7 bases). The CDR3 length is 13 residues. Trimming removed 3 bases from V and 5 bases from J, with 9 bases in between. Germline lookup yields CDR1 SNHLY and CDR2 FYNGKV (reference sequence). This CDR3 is CASSFLGANTLYF. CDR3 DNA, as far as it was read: TGTGCCAGCAGCTTTCTGGGGGCAAACACCTTGTAC.

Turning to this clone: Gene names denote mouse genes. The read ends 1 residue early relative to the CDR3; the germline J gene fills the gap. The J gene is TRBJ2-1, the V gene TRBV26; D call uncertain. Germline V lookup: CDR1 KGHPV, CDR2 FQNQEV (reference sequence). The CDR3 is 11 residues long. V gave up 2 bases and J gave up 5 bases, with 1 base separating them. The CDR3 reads CASSLNAEQFF. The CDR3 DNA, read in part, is TGTGCCAGCAGTCTGAATGCTGAGCAGTTC.

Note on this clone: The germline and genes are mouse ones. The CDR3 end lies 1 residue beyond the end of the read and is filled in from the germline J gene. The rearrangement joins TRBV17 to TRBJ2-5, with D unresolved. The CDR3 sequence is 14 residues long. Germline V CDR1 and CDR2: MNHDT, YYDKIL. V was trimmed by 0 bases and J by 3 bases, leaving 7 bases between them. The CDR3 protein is CASSRDRRQDTQYF. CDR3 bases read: TGTGCTAGCAGTAGAGATAGGCGGCAAGACACCCAGTAC.

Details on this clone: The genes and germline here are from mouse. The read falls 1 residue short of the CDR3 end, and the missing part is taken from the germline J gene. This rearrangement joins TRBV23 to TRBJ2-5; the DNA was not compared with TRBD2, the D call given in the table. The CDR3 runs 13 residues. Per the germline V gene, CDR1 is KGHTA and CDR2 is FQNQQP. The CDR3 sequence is CSSSWGPQDTQYF. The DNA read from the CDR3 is TGCTCCAGCAGTTGGGGTCCTCAAGACACCCAGTAC.

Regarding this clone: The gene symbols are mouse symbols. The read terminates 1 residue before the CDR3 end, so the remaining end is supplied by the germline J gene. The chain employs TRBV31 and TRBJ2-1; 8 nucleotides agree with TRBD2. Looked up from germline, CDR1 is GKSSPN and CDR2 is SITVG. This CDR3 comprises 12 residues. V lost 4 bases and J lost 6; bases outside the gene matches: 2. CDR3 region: CAWNLGGAEQFF. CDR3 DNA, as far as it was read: TGTGCCTGGAATCTGGGGGGTGCTGAGCAGTTC.

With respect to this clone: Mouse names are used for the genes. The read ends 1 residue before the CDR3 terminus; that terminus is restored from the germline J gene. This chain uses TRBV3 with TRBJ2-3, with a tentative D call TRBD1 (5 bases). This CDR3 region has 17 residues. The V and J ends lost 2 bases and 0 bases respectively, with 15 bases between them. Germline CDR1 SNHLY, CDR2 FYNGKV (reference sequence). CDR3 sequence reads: CASSLPIRTTSAETLYF. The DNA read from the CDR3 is TGTGCCAGCAGCTTACCTATCCGGACAACTAGTGCAGAAACGCTGTAT.

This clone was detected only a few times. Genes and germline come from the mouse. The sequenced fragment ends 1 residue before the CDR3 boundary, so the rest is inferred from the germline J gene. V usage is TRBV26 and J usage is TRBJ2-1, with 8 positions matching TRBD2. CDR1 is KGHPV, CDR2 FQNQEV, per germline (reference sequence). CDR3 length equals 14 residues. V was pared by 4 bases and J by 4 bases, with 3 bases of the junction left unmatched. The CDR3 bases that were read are TGTGCCAGCAGTCAATGGACTGGGTATGCTGAGCAGTTC. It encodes CASSQWTGYAEQF. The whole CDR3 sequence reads CASSQWTGYAEQFF.

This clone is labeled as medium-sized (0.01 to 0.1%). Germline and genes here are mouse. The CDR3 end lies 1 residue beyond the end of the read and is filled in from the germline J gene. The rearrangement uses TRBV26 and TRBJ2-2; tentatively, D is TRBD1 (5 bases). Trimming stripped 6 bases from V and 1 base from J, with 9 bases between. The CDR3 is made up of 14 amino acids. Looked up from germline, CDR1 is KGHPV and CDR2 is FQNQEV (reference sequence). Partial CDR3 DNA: TGTGCCAGCAGCCCTGACAGAAACACCGGGCAGCTCTAC. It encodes CASSPDRNTGQLY. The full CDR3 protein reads CASSPDRNTGQLYF. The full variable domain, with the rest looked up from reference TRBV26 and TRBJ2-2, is NSKVIQTPRYLVKGQGQKAKMRCIPEKGHPVVFWYQQNKNNEFKFLINFQNQEVLQQIDMTEKRFSAECPSNSPCSLEIQSSEAGDSALYLCASSPDRNTGQLYFGEGSKLTVL.

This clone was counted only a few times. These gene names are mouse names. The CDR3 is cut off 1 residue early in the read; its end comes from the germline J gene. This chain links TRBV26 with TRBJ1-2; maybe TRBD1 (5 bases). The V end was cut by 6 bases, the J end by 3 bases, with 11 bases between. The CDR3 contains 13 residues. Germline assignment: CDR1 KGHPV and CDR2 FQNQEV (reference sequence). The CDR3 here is CASSPRVYSDYTF. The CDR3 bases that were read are TGTGCCAGCAGCCCCAGGGTCTACTCCGACTACACC.

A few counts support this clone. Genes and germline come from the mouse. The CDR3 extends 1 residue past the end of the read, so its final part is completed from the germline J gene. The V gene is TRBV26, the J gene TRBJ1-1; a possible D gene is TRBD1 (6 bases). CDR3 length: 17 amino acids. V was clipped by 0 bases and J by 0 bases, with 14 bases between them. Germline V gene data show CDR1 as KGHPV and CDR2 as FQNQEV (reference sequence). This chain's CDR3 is CASSLSQPRQANTEVFF. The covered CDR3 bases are TGTGCCAGCAGTCTGTCTCAGCCGCGACAGGCAAACACAGAAGTCTTC.

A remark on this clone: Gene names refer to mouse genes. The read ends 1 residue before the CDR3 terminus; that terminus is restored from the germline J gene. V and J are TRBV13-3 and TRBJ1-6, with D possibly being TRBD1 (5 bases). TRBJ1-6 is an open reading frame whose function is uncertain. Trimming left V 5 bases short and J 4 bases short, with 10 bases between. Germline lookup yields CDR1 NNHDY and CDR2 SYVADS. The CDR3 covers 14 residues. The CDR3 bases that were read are TGTGCCAGCAGGGAGCGGGGGTATAATTCGCCCCTCTAC. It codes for CASRERGYNSPLY. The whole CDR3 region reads CASRERGYNSPLYF.

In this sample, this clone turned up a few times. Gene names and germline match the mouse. The part of the CDR3 DNA that was read is TGTGCCAGCAGACCCGGACAGTATGAACAGTAC. Its translation is CASRPGQYEQY. The entire CDR3 protein reads CASRPGQYEQYF. The chain carries TRBV3 and TRBJ2-7; tentative D call: TRBD1 (6 bases). The read comes to an end 1 residue before the CDR3 does, leaving the germline J gene to fill in the end. Germline CDR1 SNHLY, CDR2 FYNGKV (reference sequence). The CDR3 contains 12 residues. The germline V and J ends were trimmed by 6 bases and 4 bases, with 10 bases remaining between them.

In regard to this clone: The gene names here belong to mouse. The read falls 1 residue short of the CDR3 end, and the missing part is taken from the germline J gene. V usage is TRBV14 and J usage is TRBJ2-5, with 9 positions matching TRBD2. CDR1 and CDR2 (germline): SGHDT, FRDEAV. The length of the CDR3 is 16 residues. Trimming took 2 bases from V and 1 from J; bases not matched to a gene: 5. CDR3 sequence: CASSLRWGGYQDTQYF. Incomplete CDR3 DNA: TGTGCCAGCAGTTTACGCTGGGGGGGTTACCAAGACACCCAGTAC.

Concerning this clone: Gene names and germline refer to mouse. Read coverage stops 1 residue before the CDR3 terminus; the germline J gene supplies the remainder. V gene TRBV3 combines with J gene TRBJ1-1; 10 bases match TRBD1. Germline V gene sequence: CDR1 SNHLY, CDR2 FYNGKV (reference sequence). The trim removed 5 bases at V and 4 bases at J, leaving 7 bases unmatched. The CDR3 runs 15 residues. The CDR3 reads CASSPWTGGGTEVFF. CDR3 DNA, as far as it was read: TGTGCCAGCAGCCCTTGGACAGGGGGGGGCACAGAAGTCTTC.

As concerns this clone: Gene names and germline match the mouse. The sequenced part of the CDR3 DNA is TGTGCCAGCAGTCTACAGGGGTATAATTCGCCCCTCTAC. As protein: CASSLQGYNSPLY. The complete CDR3 sequence is CASSLQGYNSPLYF. J is TRBJ1-6 and V is TRBV26, with 7 bases identical to TRBD1. The read ends 1 residue early relative to the CDR3; the germline J gene fills the gap. TRBJ1-6 is designated an ORF whose function remains uncertain. V gave up 3 bases and J gave up 4 bases; unmatched junction bases: 0. This CDR3 spans 14 amino acids. Germline V gives CDR1 KGHPV, CDR2 FQNQEV (reference sequence).

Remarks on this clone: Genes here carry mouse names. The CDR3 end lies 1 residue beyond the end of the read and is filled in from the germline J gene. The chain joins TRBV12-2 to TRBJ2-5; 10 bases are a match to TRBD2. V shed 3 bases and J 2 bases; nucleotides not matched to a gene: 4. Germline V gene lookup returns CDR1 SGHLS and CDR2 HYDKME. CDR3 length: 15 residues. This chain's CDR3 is CASSYRDWGQDTQYF. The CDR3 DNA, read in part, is TGTGCCAGCTCTTACCGGGACTGGGGCCAAGACACCCAGTAC.

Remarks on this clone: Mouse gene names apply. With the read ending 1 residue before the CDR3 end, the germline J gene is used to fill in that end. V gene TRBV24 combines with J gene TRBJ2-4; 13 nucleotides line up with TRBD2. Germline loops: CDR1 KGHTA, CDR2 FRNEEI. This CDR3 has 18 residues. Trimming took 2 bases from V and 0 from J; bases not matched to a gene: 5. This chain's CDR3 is CASSLGLGGRRSQNTLYF. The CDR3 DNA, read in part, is TGTGCCAGCAGTCTGGGACTGGGGGGGCGCAGAAGTCAAAACACCTTGTAC.

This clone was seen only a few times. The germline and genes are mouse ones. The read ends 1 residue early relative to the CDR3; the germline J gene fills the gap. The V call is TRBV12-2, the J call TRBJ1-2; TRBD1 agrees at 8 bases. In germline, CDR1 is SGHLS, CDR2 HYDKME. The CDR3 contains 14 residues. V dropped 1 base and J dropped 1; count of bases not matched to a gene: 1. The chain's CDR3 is CASSLQGGNSDYTF. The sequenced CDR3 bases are TGTGCCAGCTCTCTACAGGGGGGAAACTCCGACTACACC.

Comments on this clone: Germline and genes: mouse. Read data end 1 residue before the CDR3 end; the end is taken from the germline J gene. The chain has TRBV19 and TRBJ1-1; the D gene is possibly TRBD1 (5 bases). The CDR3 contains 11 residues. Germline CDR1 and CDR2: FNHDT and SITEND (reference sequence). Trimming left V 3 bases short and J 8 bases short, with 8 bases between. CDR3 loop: CASSTGLEVFF. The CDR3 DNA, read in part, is TGTGCCAGCAGTACAGGGTTGGAAGTCTTC.

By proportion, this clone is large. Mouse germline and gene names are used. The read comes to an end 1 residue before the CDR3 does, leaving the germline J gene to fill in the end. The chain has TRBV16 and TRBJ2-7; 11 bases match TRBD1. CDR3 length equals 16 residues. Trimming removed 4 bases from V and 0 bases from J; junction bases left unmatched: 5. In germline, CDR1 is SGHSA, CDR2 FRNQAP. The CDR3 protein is CASSSSGTGGSYEQYF. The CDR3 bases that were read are TGTGCAAGCAGCTCCTCCGGGACAGGGGGCTCCTATGAACAGTAC. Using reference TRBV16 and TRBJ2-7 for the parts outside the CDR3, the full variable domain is NAGVIQTPRHKVTGKGQEATLWCEPISGHSAVFWYRQTIVQGLEFLTYFRNQAPIDDSGMPKERFSAQMPNQSHSTLKIQSTQPQDSAVYLCASSSSGTGGSYEQYFGPGTRLTVL.

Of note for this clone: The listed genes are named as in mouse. The sequenced part of the CDR3 DNA is TGTGCCAGCAGCCCGACTGGGTTCACCGGGCAGCTCTAC. Protein: CASSPTGFTGQLY. The CDR3 in full is CASSPTGFTGQLYF. The rearrangement uses TRBV26 and TRBJ2-2; 7 bases fit TRBD2. The read falls 1 residue short of the CDR3 end, and the missing part is taken from the germline J gene. Germline V gene sequence: CDR1 KGHPV, CDR2 FQNQEV (reference sequence). V gave up 6 bases and J gave up 4 bases; unmatched junction bases: 5. This CDR3 is 14 amino acids long.

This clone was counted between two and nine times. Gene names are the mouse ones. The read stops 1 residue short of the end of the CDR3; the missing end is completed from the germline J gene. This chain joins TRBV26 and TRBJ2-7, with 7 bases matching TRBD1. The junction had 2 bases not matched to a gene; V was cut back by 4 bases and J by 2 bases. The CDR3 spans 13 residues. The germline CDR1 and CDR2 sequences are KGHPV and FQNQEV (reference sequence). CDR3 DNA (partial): TGTGCCAGCAGTCCGGGACAGACCTATGAACAGTAC. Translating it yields CASSPGQTYEQY. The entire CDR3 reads CASSPGQTYEQYF.

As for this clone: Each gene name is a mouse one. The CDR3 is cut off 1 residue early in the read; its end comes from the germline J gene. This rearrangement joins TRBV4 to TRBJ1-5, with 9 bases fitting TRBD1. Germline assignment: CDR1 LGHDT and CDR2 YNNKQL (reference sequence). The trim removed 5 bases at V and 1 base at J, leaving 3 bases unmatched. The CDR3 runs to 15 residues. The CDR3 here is CASSRTGENNQAPLF. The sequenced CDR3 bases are TGTGCCAGCAGCCGGACAGGGGAGAACAACCAGGCTCCGCTT.

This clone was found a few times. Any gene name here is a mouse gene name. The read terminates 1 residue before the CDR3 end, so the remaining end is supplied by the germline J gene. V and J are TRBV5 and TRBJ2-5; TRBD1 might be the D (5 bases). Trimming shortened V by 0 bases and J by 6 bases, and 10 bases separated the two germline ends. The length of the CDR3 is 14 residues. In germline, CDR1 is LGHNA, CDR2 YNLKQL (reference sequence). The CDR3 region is CASSQDQGTDTQYF. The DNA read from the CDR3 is TGTGCCAGCAGCCAAGACCAGGGTACGGACACCCAGTAC.

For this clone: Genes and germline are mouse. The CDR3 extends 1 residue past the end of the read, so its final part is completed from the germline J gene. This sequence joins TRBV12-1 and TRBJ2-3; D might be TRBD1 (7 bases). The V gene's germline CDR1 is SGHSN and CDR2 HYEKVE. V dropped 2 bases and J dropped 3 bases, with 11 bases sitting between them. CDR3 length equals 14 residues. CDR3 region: CASSRGGGAETLYF. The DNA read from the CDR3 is TGTGCCAGCTCTCGAGGGGGCGGAGCAGAAACGCTGTAT.